The 16 T cell receptor beta chains below were found in one sample sequenced in a study of blood T cells in healthy people across ages. Through a sample-barcoded 5' primer and a J-beta primer mix, a second PCR was run for about 6 to 12 cycles. TCRdb redid the calling of the 5' RACE reads with MiXCR, one entry per CDR3 protein. The data hold about 930,000 distinct CDR3 sequences, with about 29% observed a single time. These same data were also listed under a study on T cells of mothers and their children.

Sequencing was carried out using blood. The receptors originated from a woman aged 40 to 50 in good health.

This clonotype appeared a few times. The chain joins TRBV14 to TRBJ2-5; weak D call: TRBD1 (5 bases). V was pared by 2 bases and J by 5 bases, with 15 bases between. This CDR3 spans 15 amino acids. CDR1 is SGHDN and CDR2 is FVKESK in the germline V gene. The CDR3 loop reads CASSQHDSPGETQYF. The CDR3 DNA reads as TGTGCCAGCAGCCAACATGACAGCCCAGGGGAGACCCAGTACTTC.

With respect to this clonotype: Just one base apart from a much larger clone, this may be a read error. The V gene is TRBV27, the J gene TRBJ1-1; weak D call: TRBD1 (6 bases). Germline CDR1 reads MNHEY; CDR2 reads SMNVEV (reference sequence). V was pared by 6 bases and J by 0 bases, with 11 bases between. The CDR3 is made up of 14 amino acids. This CDR3 is CASRLTGMNTEAFF. In DNA form, the CDR3 reads TGTGCCAGCAGGTTAACAGGGATGAACACTGAAGCTTTCTTT.

This clonotype was picked up a small number of times. The CDR3 loop reads CASSLRAGATYYEQYF. As DNA, the CDR3 is TGTGCCAGCAGCTTAAGAGCGGGGGCGACCTACTACGAGCAGTACTTC. The V call is TRBV7-2, the J call TRBJ2-7, with 8 nucleotides matching TRBD2. Germline V lookup: CDR1 SGHTA, CDR2 FQGNSA. The CDR3 totals 16 residues. J lost 3 bases, V lost 2 bases, and 9 bases had no gene match.

This clonotype has only a few counts. The chain has TRBV12-5 and TRBJ2-3; 10 positions match TRBD1. Trimming at V came to 5 bases and at J to 4 bases, leaving 6 bases not matched to a gene. The CDR3 is 15 residues long. From germline, CDR1 is LGHNT and CDR2 FRNRAP. DNA for the CDR3: TGTGCTAGTGGTCTAAGGGACAGGGGTCCAGATACGCAGTATTTT. Encoded protein: CASGLRDRGPDTQYF.

This clonotype showed up just a few times. The CDR3 coding sequence is TGTGCCACCAGCTCGCAGAGGGCCAATGAAAAACTGTTTTTT. Its translation: CATSSQRANEKLFF. The V call is TRBV15, the J call TRBJ1-4; D not resolved. The CDR3 runs 14 residues. Trimming removed 5 bases at V and 5 bases at J, with 12 bases between. Germline V gene lookup returns CDR1 LNHNV and CDR2 YYDKDF (reference sequence).

This clonotype is a singleton in its sample. One base away lies a much larger clone, so this may be a sequencing read error. This sequence joins TRBV28 and TRBJ2-5; D unresolved. This CDR3 is 12 amino acids long. CDR1 MDHEN and CDR2 SYDVKM come from the germline V gene. CDR3 nucleotide sequence: TGTGTCAGCAGCAGGTCGGAGGAGACCCAGTACTTC. Protein sequence: CVSSRSEETQYF.

Comments on this clonotype: One junction end disagrees with the germline gene, perhaps due to a read error. The chain links TRBV19 to TRBJ1-5; D is undetermined. The length of the CDR3 is 15 residues. In germline, CDR1 is LNHDA, CDR2 SQIVND (reference sequence). CDR3 DNA: TGTGCTAGTAGTCCCTCCAGTAATAGCAATCAGCCCCAGCATTTT. Protein product: CASSPSSNSNQPQHF.

This clonotype has a count of ten or more. The V call is TRBV29-1, the J call TRBJ2-3; the D is unclear. CDR1 is SQVTM, CDR2 ANQGSEA, per germline. The CDR3 extends over 13 amino acids. The germline V and J ends were trimmed by 3 bases and 2 bases, with 9 bases remaining between them. The CDR3 loop reads CSVDEGFTDTQYF. In DNA form, the CDR3 reads TGCAGCGTTGATGAAGGTTTCACAGATACGCAGTATTTT.

V and J are TRBV29-1 and TRBJ2-7; possibly TRBD2 for D (5 bases). V lost 5 bases and J lost 7, with 15 bases in between. The CDR3 contains 12 residues. The germline CDR1 and CDR2 sequences are SQVTM and ANQGSEA. CDR3 bases: TGCAGCGTTCTCGCGGGCCTACATGAGCAGTACTTC. This sequence encodes CSVLAGLHEQYF.

The chain combines TRBV11-3 with TRBJ2-5; 14 nucleotides line up with TRBD2. CDR1 and CDR2 (germline): SGHNT, YENEEA. The CDR3 covers 17 residues. The V segment lost 5 bases and the J segment 11 bases; nucleotides outside the gene matches: 16. CDR3 residues: CASSPGLAGGAYNEQYF. CDR3 bases: TGTGCCAGCAGCCCAGGACTAGCGGGGGGAGCTTACAATGAGCAGTACTTC.

In regard to this clonotype: The junction departs from germline at one end; a sequencing error may be responsible. The genes are TRBV6-1 and TRBJ2-5; D is unclear. The CDR3 loop spans 14 amino acids. Germline V gene lookup returns CDR1 MNHNS and CDR2 SASEGT. CDR3: CASSEAMDCHEQHF. The CDR3 bases are TGTGCCAGCAGTGAAGCGATGGATTGCCACGAGCAGCACTTC.

The V call is TRBV28, the J call TRBJ1-1; D is undetermined. Germline V CDR1 and CDR2: MDHEN, SYDVKM. V dropped 6 bases and J dropped 8 bases, with 22 bases sitting between them. CDR3 length: 15 residues. The CDR3 region has the DNA TGTGCCAGCAGCCGAGCTTCGGCGGGGTCGACAGAAGCTTTCTTT. Translation: CASSRASAGSTEAFF.

This clonotype was counted many times. The J gene is TRBJ1-4, the V gene TRBV4-3; D is possibly TRBD1 (5 bases). The V gene lost 0 bases and the J gene lost 10 bases, with 18 bases spanning the gap. The CDR3 totals 16 residues. Germline V gives CDR1 LGHNA, CDR2 YSLEER. The CDR3 spells CASSQDHRGRSRKLFF. CDR3 coding DNA: TGCGCCAGCAGCCAAGATCATCGGGGGAGATCGCGAAAACTGTTTTTT.

This clonotype was seen repeatedly, ten times or more. The gene calls are TRBV5-1 and TRBJ1-1, with a possible D match to TRBD1 (5 bases). The CDR3 has 15 amino acids. Between the trimmed V and J ends, which lost 0 bases and 0 bases, there was a span of 9 bases. The germline V gene encodes CDR1 SGHRS and CDR2 YFSETQ. This CDR3 reads CASSLAGAMNTEAFF. In nucleotides, the CDR3 is TGCGCCAGCAGCTTGGCCGGGGCTATGAACACTGAAGCTTTCTTT.

V is TRBV12-3 or TRBV12-4 and J is TRBJ1-2; D gene uncertain. The CDR3 covers 14 residues. V shed 3 bases and J shed 7 bases, with 15 bases lying between them. The CDR3 sequence: CASSFLGSDGGYTF. CDR3 bases: TGTGCCAGCAGTTTTTTAGGGTCAGACGGTGGCTACACCTTC.

Ten or more counts support this clonotype. The rearrangement links TRBV9 to TRBJ2-1; D is tentatively TRBD1 or TRBD2 (6 bases each). Between the trimmed V and J ends, which lost 0 bases and 8 bases, there was a span of 18 bases. Looked up from germline, CDR1 is SGDLS and CDR2 is YYNGEE. The CDR3 contains 16 residues. Written as DNA, the CDR3 is TGTGCCAGCAGCGTAGCATCGGGGGCTGGGCAGGATGAGCAGTTCTTC. Translating gives CASSVASGAGQDEQFF.